Presented here are 8 T cell receptor beta chains from one specimen sequenced in a study of graft-versus-host responses after intestinal transplantation. The table came from immunoSEQ multiplex PCR; TCRdb's copy has only in-frame clones and leaves some out. This sample has over 75,000 clones; 85% to 90% occur once, and the top ten carry approximately 0.34%. These TCRs' antigens remain unknown. The specimen was unstimulated CD4+ T cells sorted from spleen or lymph node cells, collected before intestinal transplant. All receptors derive from a human donor who received an intestinal transplant.

This clone was found once. The chain joins TRBV9 to TRBJ2-7; perhaps TRBD1 as D (5 bases). The V end was cut by 4 bases, the J end by 6 bases, with 17 bases between. CDR3 length equals 14 residues. CDR1 is SGDLS, CDR2 YYNGEE, per germline. In DNA form, the CDR3 reads TGTGCCAGCAGCCCCTGGGGCAGCCCGACCGAGCAGTACTTC. Encoded protein: CASSPWGSPTEQYF.

There are a few counts of this clone. CDR3 residues: CASSLAGTGGHEQYF. In nucleotides, the CDR3 is TGCGCCAGCAGCTTGGCCGGGACAGGGGGCCACGAGCAGTACTTC. The V and J genes are TRBV5-1 and TRBJ2-7; TRBD1 matches 12 bases. The CDR3 contains 15 residues. The ends lost 0 bases at V and 5 bases at J; junction bases unmatched: 3. Looked up from germline, CDR1 is SGHRS and CDR2 is YFSETQ.

This clone was counted once. This chain joins TRBV9 and TRBJ2-3; D gene uncertain. The CDR3 spans 13 residues. The V gene's germline CDR1 is SGDLS and CDR2 YYNGEE. V was cut by 2 bases and J by 2 bases, with 6 bases left in between. The DNA of the CDR3 is TGTGCCAGCAGCGTTTCCATCACAGATACGCAGTATTTT. Residues: CASSVSITDTQYF.

To note about this clone: One junction end disagrees with the germline gene, perhaps due to a read error. The chain couples TRBV19 to TRBJ2-1; 8 nucleotides line up with TRBD2. From germline, CDR1 is LNHDA and CDR2 SQIVND (reference sequence). The CDR3 runs 12 residues. This chain's CDR3 is CASSEPSGLRVF. The CDR3 region has the DNA TGTGCCAGTAGCGAACCTAGCGGGCTAAGGGTCTTC.

This clone came up a few times. The chain employs TRBV2 and TRBJ1-1, with D hard to call. The V gene lost 3 bases and the J gene lost 7 bases, with 9 bases spanning the gap. Looked up from germline, CDR1 is SNHLY and CDR2 is FYNNEI. The CDR3 length is 12 residues. The CDR3 reads CASSEQRNEAFF. The CDR3 coding sequence is TGTGCCAGCAGTGAGCAGCGTAATGAAGCTTTCTTT.

As DNA, the CDR3 is TGTGCCAGCAGTGTCCTGACCCGGGGCAATCAGCCCCAGCATTTT. This encodes CASSVLTRGNQPQHF. V and J are TRBV6-1 and TRBJ1-5; no clear D. Germline V gene sequence: CDR1 MNHNS, CDR2 SASEGT. Deletions cut 4 bases from V and 2 bases from J, with 12 bases between. CDR3 size: 15 residues.

J is TRBJ2-4 and V is TRBV6-1; TRBD1 matches 9 bases. The CDR3 is 12 residues long. The V gene end was trimmed by 10 bases and the J gene end by 7 bases; junction bases not matched to a gene: 5. Germline V gives CDR1 MNHNS, CDR2 SASEGT. The CDR3 region is CATGTGNNIQYF. In DNA form, the CDR3 reads TGTGCCACCGGGACAGGGAACAACATTCAGTACTTC.

This CDR3 is CASSDSGTGWEKLFF. The CDR3 nucleotides read TGCGCCAGCAGTGACTCCGGGACAGGGTGGGAAAAACTGTTTTTT. The chain couples TRBV10-2 to TRBJ1-4, with TRBD1 matching 9 bases. Germline loops: CDR1 WSHSY, CDR2 SAAADI. J lost 8 bases, V lost 3 bases, and 7 bases had no gene match. CDR3 length: 15 amino acids.